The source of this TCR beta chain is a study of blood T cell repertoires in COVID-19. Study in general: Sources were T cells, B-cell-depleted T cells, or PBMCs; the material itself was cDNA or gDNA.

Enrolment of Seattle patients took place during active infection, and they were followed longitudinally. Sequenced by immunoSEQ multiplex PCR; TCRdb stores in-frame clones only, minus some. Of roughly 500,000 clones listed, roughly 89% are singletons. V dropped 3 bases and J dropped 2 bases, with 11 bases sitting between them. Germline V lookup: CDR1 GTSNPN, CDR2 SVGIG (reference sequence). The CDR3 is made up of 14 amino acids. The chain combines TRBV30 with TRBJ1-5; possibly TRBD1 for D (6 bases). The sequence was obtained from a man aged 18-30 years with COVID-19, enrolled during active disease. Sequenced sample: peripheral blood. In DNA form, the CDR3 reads TGTGCCTGGAGAGGGGGGGGACGCAATCAGCCCCAGCATTTT. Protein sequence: CAWRGGGRNQPQHF.